This TCR beta chain was captured in a study of CD8 T cells in ankylosing spondylitis. Study-level results: Made up of about eight highly homologous variants, a TCR beta motif appeared characteristic of ankylosing spondylitis blood. According to the report, clones linked to the disease were significantly enriched in matched synovial fluid samples taken from ankylosing spondylitis patients.

J was trimmed by 7 bases and V by 4 bases; bases with no gene match: 9. The germline V gene encodes CDR1 KGHDR and CDR2 SFDVKD. CDR3 length: 15 residues. Using quantitative 5'-RACE with molecular barcodes, the authors made TCR beta libraries. TCRdb fed the 5' RACE reads into MiXCR, producing one record per CDR3 protein. The sample includes under 850,000 distinct CDR3 sequences, under 20% of them seen just once. In this sample, this clonotype turned up a few times. The antigen remains unidentified. The sequence was collected from a male donor with ankylosing spondylitis. The chain has TRBV24-1 and TRBJ1-2; 9 nucleotides align to TRBD1. The source material was blood, either unsorted or a sorted T cell fraction (not recorded which). This CDR3 reads CATSDPGTGYAGYTF. CDR3 bases: TGTGCCACCAGTGACCCCGGGACAGGGTACGCTGGCTACACCTTC.